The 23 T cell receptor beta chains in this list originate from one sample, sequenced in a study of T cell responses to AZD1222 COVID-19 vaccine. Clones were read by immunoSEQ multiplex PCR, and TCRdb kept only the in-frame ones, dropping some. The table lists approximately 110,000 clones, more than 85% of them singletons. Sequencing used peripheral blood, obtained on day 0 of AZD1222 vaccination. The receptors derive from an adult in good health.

In DNA, the CDR3 is TGTGCCAGCAGCTTAGACAGGACCTATGGCTACACCTTC. This gives the protein CASSLDRTYGYTF. The chain couples TRBV6-5 to TRBJ1-2; the D gene is possibly TRBD1 (6 bases). Germline-derived CDR1 and CDR2 are MNHEY and SVGAGI. CDR3 size: 13 residues. Trimming stripped 6 bases from V and 4 bases from J, with 12 bases between.

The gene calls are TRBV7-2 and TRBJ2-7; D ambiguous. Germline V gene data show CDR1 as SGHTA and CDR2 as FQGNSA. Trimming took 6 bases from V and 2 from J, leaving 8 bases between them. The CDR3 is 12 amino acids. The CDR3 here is CASRGRTYEQYF. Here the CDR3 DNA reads TGTGCCAGCAGAGGCAGGACCTACGAGCAGTACTTC.

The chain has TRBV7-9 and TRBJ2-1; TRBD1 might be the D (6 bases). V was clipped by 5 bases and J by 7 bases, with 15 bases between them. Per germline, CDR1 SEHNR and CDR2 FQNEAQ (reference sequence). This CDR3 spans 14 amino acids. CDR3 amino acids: CASSTKDSSNEQFF. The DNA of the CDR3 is TGTGCCAGCAGCACTAAGGACAGTTCGAATGAGCAGTTCTTC.

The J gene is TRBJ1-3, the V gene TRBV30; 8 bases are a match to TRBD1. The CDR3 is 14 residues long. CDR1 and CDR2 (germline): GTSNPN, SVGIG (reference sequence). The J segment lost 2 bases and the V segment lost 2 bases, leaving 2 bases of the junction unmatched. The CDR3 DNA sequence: TGTGCCTGGAGTCCGGACAGGGCTGGAAACACCATATATTTT. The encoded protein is CAWSPDRAGNTIYF.

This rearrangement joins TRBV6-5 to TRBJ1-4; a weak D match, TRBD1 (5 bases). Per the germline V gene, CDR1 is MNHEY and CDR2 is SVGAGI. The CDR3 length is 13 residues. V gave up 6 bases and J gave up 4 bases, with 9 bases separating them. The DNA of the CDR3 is TGTGCCAGCAGACGGACAAGTAATGAAAAACTGTTTTTT. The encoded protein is CASRRTSNEKLFF.

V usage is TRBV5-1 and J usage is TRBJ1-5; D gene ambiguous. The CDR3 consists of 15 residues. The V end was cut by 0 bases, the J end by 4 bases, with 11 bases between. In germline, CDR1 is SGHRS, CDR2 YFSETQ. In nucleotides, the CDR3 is TGCGCCAGCAGCTTGGTTCCGGGGATAAATCAGCCCCAGCATTTT. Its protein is CASSLVPGINQPQHF. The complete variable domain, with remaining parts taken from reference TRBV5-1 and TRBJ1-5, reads KAGVTQTPRYLIKTRGQQVTLSCSPISGHRSVSWYQQTPGQGLQFLFEYFSETQRNKGNFPGRFSGRQFSNSRSEMNVSTLELGDSALYLCASSLVPGINQPQHFGDGTRLSIL.

CDR3 residues: CASSEGGNTEAFF. CDR3 nucleotides: TGTGCCAGCAGCGAGGGGGGAAACACTGAAGCTTTCTTT. The chain joins TRBV12-3 or TRBV12-4 to TRBJ1-1, with D maybe TRBD1 (6 bases). V was shortened by 6 bases and J by 2 bases, with 10 bases between the two germline ends. The CDR3 totals 13 residues.

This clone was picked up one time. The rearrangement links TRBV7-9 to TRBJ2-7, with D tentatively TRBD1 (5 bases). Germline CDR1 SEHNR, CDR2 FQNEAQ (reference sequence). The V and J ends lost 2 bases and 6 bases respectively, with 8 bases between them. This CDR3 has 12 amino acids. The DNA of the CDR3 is TGTGCCAGCAGCTTACCCAGGGCCGAGCAGTACTTC. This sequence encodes CASSLPRAEQYF.

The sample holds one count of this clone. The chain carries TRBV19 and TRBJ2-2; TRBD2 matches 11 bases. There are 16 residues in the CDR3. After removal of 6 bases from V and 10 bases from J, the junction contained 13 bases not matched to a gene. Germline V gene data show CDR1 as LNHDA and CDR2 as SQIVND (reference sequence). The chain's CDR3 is CASRRLGTSGQVELFF. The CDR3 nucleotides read TGTGCCAGTAGGCGGCTGGGGACTAGCGGTCAGGTGGAGCTGTTTTTT.

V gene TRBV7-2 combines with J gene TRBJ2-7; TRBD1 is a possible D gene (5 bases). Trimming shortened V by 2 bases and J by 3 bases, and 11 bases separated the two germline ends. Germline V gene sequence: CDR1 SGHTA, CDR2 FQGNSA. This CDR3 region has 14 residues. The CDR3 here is CASSLTGRVYEQYF. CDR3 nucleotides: TGTGCCAGCAGCTTAACGGGCAGGGTCTACGAGCAGTACTTC.

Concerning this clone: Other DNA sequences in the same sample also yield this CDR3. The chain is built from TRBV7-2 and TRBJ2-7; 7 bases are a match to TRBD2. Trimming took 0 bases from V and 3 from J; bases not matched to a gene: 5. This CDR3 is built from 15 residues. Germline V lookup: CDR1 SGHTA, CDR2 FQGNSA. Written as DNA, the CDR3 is TGTGCCAGCAGCTTAGCATCGGGAGGTTACTACGAGCAGTACTTC. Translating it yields CASSLASGGYYEQYF.

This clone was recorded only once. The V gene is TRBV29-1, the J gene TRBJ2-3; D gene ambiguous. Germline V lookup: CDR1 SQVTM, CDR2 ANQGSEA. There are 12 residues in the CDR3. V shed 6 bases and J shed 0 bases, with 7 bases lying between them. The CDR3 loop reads CSVLDSTDTQYF. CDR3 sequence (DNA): TGCAGCGTATTGGACAGCACAGATACGCAGTATTTT.

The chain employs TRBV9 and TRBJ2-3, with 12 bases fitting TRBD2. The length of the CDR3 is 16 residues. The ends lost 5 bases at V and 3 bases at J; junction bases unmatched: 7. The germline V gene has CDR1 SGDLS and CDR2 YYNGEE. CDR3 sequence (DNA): TGTGCCAGCAGTTATGGACTAGCGGGAACAACAGATACGCAGTATTTT. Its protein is CASSYGLAGTTDTQYF.

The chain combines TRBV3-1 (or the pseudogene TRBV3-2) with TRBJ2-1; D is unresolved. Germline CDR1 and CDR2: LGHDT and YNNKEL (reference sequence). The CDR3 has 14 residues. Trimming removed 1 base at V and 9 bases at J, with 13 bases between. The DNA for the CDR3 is TGTGCCAGCAGCCAAGGAAGGGCCTTTCTTGAGCAGTTCTTC. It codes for CASSQGRAFLEQFF.

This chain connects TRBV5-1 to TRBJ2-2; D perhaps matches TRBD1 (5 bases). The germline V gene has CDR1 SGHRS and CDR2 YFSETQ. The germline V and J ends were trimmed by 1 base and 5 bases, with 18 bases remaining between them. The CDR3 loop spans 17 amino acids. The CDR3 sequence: CASSLIGPGMGTGELFF. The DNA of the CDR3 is TGCGCCAGCAGCTTGATCGGTCCAGGGATGGGGACCGGGGAGCTGTTTTTT.

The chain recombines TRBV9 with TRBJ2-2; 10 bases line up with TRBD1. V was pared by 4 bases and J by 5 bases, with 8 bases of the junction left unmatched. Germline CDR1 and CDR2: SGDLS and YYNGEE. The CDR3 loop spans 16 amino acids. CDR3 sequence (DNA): TGTGCCAGCAGCCCATTGACAGGGGGCGGGACCGGGGAGCTGTTTTTT. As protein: CASSPLTGGGTGELFF.

As DNA, the CDR3 is TGTGCCAGTAGTGCGCAGACAGGGGACTATGGCTACACCTTC. This codes for CASSAQTGDYGYTF. The chain is built from TRBV19 and TRBJ1-2, with TRBD1 matching over 8 bases. Per germline, CDR1 LNHDA and CDR2 SQIVND (reference sequence). The CDR3 runs to 14 residues. J gave up 3 bases and V 5 bases, and 5 bases lay outside the gene matches.

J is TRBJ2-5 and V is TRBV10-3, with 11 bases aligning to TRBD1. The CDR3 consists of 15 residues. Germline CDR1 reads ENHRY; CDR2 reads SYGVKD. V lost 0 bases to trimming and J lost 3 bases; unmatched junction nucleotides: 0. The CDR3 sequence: CAISESGQGEETQYF. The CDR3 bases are TGTGCCATCAGTGAGTCGGGACAGGGGGAAGAGACCCAGTACTTC.

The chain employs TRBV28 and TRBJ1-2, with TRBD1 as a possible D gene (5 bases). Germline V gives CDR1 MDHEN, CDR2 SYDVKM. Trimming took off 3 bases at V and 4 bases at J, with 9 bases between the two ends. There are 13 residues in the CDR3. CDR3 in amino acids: CASSLTATYGYTF. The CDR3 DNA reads TGTGCCAGCAGTTTGACAGCGACCTATGGCTACACCTTC.

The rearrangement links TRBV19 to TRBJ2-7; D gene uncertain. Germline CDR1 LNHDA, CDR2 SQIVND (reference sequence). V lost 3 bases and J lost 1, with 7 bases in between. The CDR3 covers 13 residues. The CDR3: CASSIGRSYEQYF. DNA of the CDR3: TGTGCCAGTAGTATCGGCCGATCCTACGAGCAGTACTTC. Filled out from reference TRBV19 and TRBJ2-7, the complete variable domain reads DGGITQSPKYLFRKEGQNVTLSCEQNLNHDAMYWYRQDPGQGLRLIYYSQIVNDFQKGDIAEGYSVSREKKESFPLTVTSAQKNPTAFYLCASSIGRSYEQYFGPGTRLTVT.

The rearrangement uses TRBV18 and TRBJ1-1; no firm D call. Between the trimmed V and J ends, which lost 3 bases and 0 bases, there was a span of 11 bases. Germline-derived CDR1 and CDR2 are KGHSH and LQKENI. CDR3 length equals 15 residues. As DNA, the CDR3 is TGTGCCAGCTCACCGCTTCACCAACTGAACACTGAAGCTTTCTTT. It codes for CASSPLHQLNTEAFF.

CDR3 protein: CASSPRAVAKTGELFF. In nucleotides, the CDR3 is TGTGCCAGCAGCCCACGAGCAGTGGCAAAAACCGGGGAGCTGTTTTTT. The chain couples TRBV7-3 to TRBJ2-2, with D unclear. Germline lookup yields CDR1 SGHTA and CDR2 FQGTGA. There are 16 residues in the CDR3. V was cut by 5 bases and J by 5 bases, with 18 bases left in between.

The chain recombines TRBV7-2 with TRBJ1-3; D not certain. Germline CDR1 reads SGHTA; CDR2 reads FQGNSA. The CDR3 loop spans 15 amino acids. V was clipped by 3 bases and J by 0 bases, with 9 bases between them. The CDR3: CASSFQTRSGNTIYF. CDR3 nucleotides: TGTGCCAGCAGCTTTCAAACCCGCTCTGGAAACACCATATATTTT.